One TCR beta chain is described in this entry. Its antigen is still unknown. TCRdb keeps only in-frame clones here, not all; method: immunoSEQ multiplex PCR. The data hold 150,000 to 200,000 clones, with 88% observed a single time. This entry is derived from a study of T cell responses to AZD1222 COVID-19 vaccine. General study points: Unmutated variant regions reportedly attract nearly half of all spike-specific TCRs. White British donors predominated, females outnumbered males, and clonal diversity was possibly underestimated.

Sequencing used peripheral blood, obtained on day 0 of AZD1222 vaccination. The receptor's source is an adult in good health.

The CDR3 nucleotides read TGTGCCAGCAGCTTAGTTCAGGTCGCCTACGAGCAGTACTTC. It translates to CASSLVQVAYEQYF. The chain couples TRBV11-2 to TRBJ2-7; D gene unclear. The V end lost 1 base, the J end lost 2 bases, and 9 bases lay between the germline ends. Germline V gene data show CDR1 as SGHAT and CDR2 as FQNNGV. This CDR3 contains 14 residues.